These T cell receptor beta chains were read from a single sample in a study of Ad26.COV2.S vaccination and SARS-CoV-2 variants. The protocol was immunoSEQ multiplex PCR, while the TCRdb copy is restricted to in-frame clones and leaves out a portion. This table has about 480,000 clones, 70% to 90% appearing once. The material sequenced was peripheral blood, taken in a trial of Ad26.COV2.S vaccine versus placebo. The receptor set was obtained from a person between 18 and 60 years old who received the Ad26.COV2.S COVID-19 vaccine or a placebo. CDR3s include the opening cysteine and the closing phenylalanine or tryptophan. A D gene is named only where the DNA matches it firmly. Expanded clones are given a class, and other clones once, few, many or no size at all.

j_call: TRBJ1-1
v_call: TRBV11-2
clone_size: .
d_call: .
cdr3_length: 14
cdr3_aa: CASSLGTAITEAFF
cdr3_nt: TGTGCCAGCAGCTTAGGGACCGCCATCACTGAAGCTTTCTTT

j_call: TRBJ2-1
v_call: TRBV3-1/TRBV3-2
clone_size: .
d_call: .
cdr3_length: 16
cdr3_aa: CASSQEVRDKYNEQFF
cdr3_nt: TGTGCCAGCAGCCAAGAGGTACGAGACAAATACAATGAGCAGTTCTTC

j_call: TRBJ2-1
v_call: TRBV6-4
clone_size: .
d_call: TRBD2
cdr3_length: 15
cdr3_aa: CASSDLAGGYNEQFF
cdr3_nt: TGTGCCAGCAGTGATTTAGCGGGAGGGTACAATGAGCAGTTCTTC

j_call: TRBJ2-1
v_call: TRBV9
clone_size: .
d_call: .
cdr3_length: 15
cdr3_aa: CASSVAGGPYNEQFF
cdr3_nt: TGTGCCAGCAGCGTAGCGGGGGGCCCCTACAATGAGCAGTTCTTC

j_call: TRBJ2-6
v_call: TRBV4-2
clone_size: .
d_call: .
cdr3_length: 20
cdr3_aa: CASSQDLGGTGHSGANVLTF
cdr3_nt: TGTGCCAGCAGCCAAGACCTCGGGGGGACAGGACACTCTGGGGCCAACGTCCTGACTTTC

j_call: TRBJ2-2
v_call: TRBV20-1
clone_size: .
d_call: .
cdr3_length: 11
cdr3_aa: CSARGVGELFF
cdr3_nt: TGCAGTGCTAGAGGGGTCGGGGAGCTGTTTTTT

j_call: TRBJ1-2
v_call: TRBV5-4
clone_size: .
d_call: .
cdr3_length: 14
cdr3_aa: CASSTSGGAGGYTF
cdr3_nt: TGTGCCAGCAGCACCTCCGGAGGGGCAGGTGGCTACACCTTC

j_call: TRBJ2-7
v_call: TRBV28
clone_size: .
d_call: TRBD1
cdr3_length: 16
cdr3_aa: CASSPTLDRGSHEQYF
cdr3_nt: TGTGCCAGCAGTCCAACCCTTGACAGGGGGTCCCACGAGCAGTACTTC

j_call: TRBJ1-1
v_call: TRBV7-9
clone_size: .
d_call: .
cdr3_length: 13
cdr3_aa: CASSLAANTEAFF
cdr3_nt: TGTGCCAGCAGCTTAGCGGCGAACACTGAAGCTTTCTTT

j_call: TRBJ1-5
v_call: TRBV4-2
clone_size: .
d_call: .
cdr3_length: 16
cdr3_aa: CASSQEIGQGYQPQHF
cdr3_nt: TGTGCCAGCAGCCAAGAGATAGGGCAGGGGTATCAGCCCCAGCATTTT

j_call: TRBJ2-7
v_call: TRBV9
clone_size: .
d_call: .
cdr3_length: 13
cdr3_aa: CASSARRVGKQYF
cdr3_nt: TGTGCCAGCAGCGCCAGGAGGGTGGGCAAGCAGTACTTC

j_call: TRBJ2-3
v_call: TRBV30
clone_size: .
d_call: TRBD2
cdr3_length: 16
cdr3_aa: CAWSAQREGRTDTQYF
cdr3_nt: TGTGCCTGGAGCGCTCAGCGGGAGGGGAGGACAGATACGCAGTATTTT

j_call: TRBJ2-1
v_call: TRBV7-9
clone_size: once
d_call: .
cdr3_length: 16
cdr3_aa: CASSLVLGRTINEQFF
cdr3_nt: TGTGCCAGCAGCTTAGTACTGGGCAGGACTATCAATGAGCAGTTCTTC

j_call: TRBJ2-7
v_call: TRBV18
clone_size: .
d_call: TRBD2
cdr3_length: 14
cdr3_aa: CASSPPGLPYEQYF
cdr3_nt: TGTGCCAGCTCACCCCCGGGACTACCCTACGAGCAGTACTTC

j_call: TRBJ1-2
v_call: TRBV10-2
clone_size: once
d_call: .
cdr3_length: 13
cdr3_aa: CASSESGSDGYTF
cdr3_nt: TGCGCCAGCAGTGAGTCGGGTTCGGATGGCTACACCTTC

j_call: TRBJ2-5
v_call: TRBV10-3
clone_size: .
d_call: .
cdr3_length: 14
cdr3_aa: CAISESRGKETQYF
cdr3_nt: TGTGCCATCAGTGAGTCCCGGGGAAAAGAGACCCAGTACTTC

j_call: TRBJ1-3
v_call: TRBV3-1/TRBV3-2
clone_size: .
d_call: .
cdr3_length: 14
cdr3_aa: CASSQDRVGNTIYF
cdr3_nt: TGTGCCAGCAGCCAAGACAGGGTCGGAAACACCATATATTTT

j_call: TRBJ2-3
v_call: TRBV3-1/TRBV3-2
clone_size: .
d_call: .
cdr3_length: 15
cdr3_aa: CASSQVGVGTDTQYF
cdr3_nt: TGTGCCAGCAGCCAAGTAGGGGTTGGCACAGATACGCAGTATTTT

j_call: TRBJ2-2
v_call: TRBV19
clone_size: .
d_call: .
cdr3_length: 12
cdr3_aa: CASTPGAGELFF
cdr3_nt: TGTGCCAGTACCCCAGGGGCCGGGGAGCTGTTTTTT

j_call: TRBJ1-2
v_call: TRBV28
clone_size: few
d_call: .
cdr3_length: 14
cdr3_aa: CASSFGVVNYGYTF
cdr3_nt: TGTGCCAGCAGTTTTGGGGTTGTTAACTATGGCTACACCTTC

j_call: TRBJ2-4
v_call: TRBV28
clone_size: once
d_call: TRBD2
cdr3_length: 15
cdr3_aa: CASSSAGLAKNIQYF
cdr3_nt: TGTGCCAGCAGTTCAGCGGGGCTAGCCAAAAACATTCAGTACTTC

j_call: TRBJ2-7
v_call: TRBV6-2/TRBV6-3
clone_size: .
d_call: .
cdr3_length: 13
cdr3_aa: CASSYASGGEQYF
cdr3_nt: TGTGCCAGCAGTTACGCGTCAGGTGGGGAGCAGTACTTC

j_call: TRBJ1-5
v_call: TRBV7-2
clone_size: .
d_call: .
cdr3_length: 15
cdr3_aa: CASSLTRGGNQPQHF
cdr3_nt: TGTGCCAGCAGCTTAACGAGGGGTGGCAATCAGCCCCAGCATTTT

j_call: TRBJ2-3
v_call: TRBV9
clone_size: .
d_call: TRBD2
cdr3_length: 16
cdr3_aa: CASSVGSSGSTDTQYF
cdr3_nt: TGTGCCAGCAGCGTAGGGTCTAGCGGGAGTACAGATACGCAGTATTTT

j_call: TRBJ1-2
v_call: TRBV14
clone_size: few
d_call: .
cdr3_length: 14
cdr3_aa: CASSPGFGSYGYTF
cdr3_nt: TGTGCCAGCAGCCCAGGTTTTGGGAGCTATGGCTACACCTTC

j_call: TRBJ1-5
v_call: TRBV27
clone_size: .
d_call: .
cdr3_length: 14
cdr3_aa: CASSFAGRGQPQHF
cdr3_nt: TGTGCCAGCAGTTTCGCAGGGAGGGGTCAGCCCCAGCATTTT

j_call: TRBJ1-1
v_call: TRBV7-8
clone_size: .
d_call: TRBD1
cdr3_length: 17
cdr3_aa: CASSFGTGGFGDTEAFF
cdr3_nt: TGTGCCAGCAGCTTCGGGACAGGGGGTTTCGGTGACACTGAAGCTTTCTTT

j_call: TRBJ1-1
v_call: TRBV19
clone_size: .
d_call: TRBD1
cdr3_length: 15
cdr3_aa: CASSSSGGQRTEAFF
cdr3_nt: TGTGCCAGTAGTTCCTCTGGGGGACAGCGGACTGAAGCTTTCTTT

j_call: TRBJ2-7
v_call: TRBV4-3
clone_size: .
d_call: .
cdr3_length: 15
cdr3_aa: CASSQDLGGSYEQYF
cdr3_nt: TGCGCCAGCAGCCAAGATTTAGGGGGGTCCTACGAGCAGTACTTC

j_call: TRBJ2-7
v_call: TRBV3-1/TRBV3-2
clone_size: few
d_call: TRBD2
cdr3_length: 15
cdr3_aa: CASSPLSGSLREQYF
cdr3_nt: TGTGCCAGCAGTCCCCTAAGCGGGAGTCTGCGCGAGCAGTACTTC

j_call: TRBJ1-1
v_call: TRBV28
clone_size: .
d_call: TRBD1
cdr3_length: 15
cdr3_aa: CASSLLTGGNTEAFF
cdr3_nt: TGTGCCAGCAGTTTACTGACAGGGGGGAACACTGAAGCTTTCTTT

j_call: TRBJ2-1
v_call: TRBV28
clone_size: .
d_call: TRBD2
cdr3_length: 16
cdr3_aa: CASSEPSGTSTNEQFF
cdr3_nt: TGTGCCAGCAGTGAACCTTCCGGGACTAGTACCAATGAGCAGTTCTTC

j_call: TRBJ1-1
v_call: TRBV25-1
clone_size: few
d_call: .
cdr3_length: 14
cdr3_aa: CASSLTGGSTEAFF
cdr3_nt: TGTGCCAGCAGTTTGACCGGAGGGAGCACTGAAGCTTTCTTT

j_call: TRBJ2-1
v_call: TRBV7-3
clone_size: .
d_call: .
cdr3_length: 13
cdr3_aa: CASSLATWGEQFF
cdr3_nt: TGTGCCAGCAGCTTAGCGACTTGGGGTGAGCAGTTCTTC

j_call: TRBJ2-3
v_call: TRBV6-5
clone_size: .
d_call: TRBD2
cdr3_length: 14
cdr3_aa: CASSSGLGRDTQYF
cdr3_nt: TGTGCCAGCAGTTCCGGACTAGGACGAGATACGCAGTATTTT

j_call: TRBJ2-1
v_call: TRBV27
clone_size: .
d_call: .
cdr3_length: 14
cdr3_aa: CASKHPGLAHEQFF
cdr3_nt: TGTGCCAGCAAACATCCAGGGCTCGCCCATGAGCAGTTCTTC